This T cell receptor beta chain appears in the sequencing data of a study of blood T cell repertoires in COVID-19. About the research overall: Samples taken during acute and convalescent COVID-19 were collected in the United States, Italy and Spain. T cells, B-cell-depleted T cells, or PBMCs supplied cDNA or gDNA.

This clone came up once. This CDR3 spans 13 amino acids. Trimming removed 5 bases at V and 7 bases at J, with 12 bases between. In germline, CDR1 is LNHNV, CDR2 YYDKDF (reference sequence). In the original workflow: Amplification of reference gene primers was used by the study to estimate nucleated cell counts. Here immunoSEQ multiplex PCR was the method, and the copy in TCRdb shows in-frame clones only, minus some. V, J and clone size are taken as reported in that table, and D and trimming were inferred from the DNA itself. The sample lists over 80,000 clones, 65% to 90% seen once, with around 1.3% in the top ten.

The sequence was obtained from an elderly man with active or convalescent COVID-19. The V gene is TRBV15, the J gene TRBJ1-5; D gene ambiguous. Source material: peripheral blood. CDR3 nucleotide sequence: TGTGCCACCAGCGTGGTCGGAGTGCAGCCCCAGCATTTT. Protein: CATSVVGVQPQHF.